This is a list of T cell receptor beta chains from one sample in a study of shared clonotypes between healthy human individuals. Clones were sequenced by immunoSEQ multiplex PCR, and TCRdb holds only the in-frame ones, with some missing. The sample lists approximately 2,200,000 clones; approximately 94% were seen once. The sample comprised naive CD8+ T cells from PBMCs. Receptors originate from a man younger than 35 in good health. Some clones in this sample may be carry-over from other donors' samples. CDR3s include the opening cysteine and the closing phenylalanine or tryptophan. The D gene is left open where the match is weak. Not all rows give a size; the values are once, few, many and, for expanded clones, a class.

v_call: TRBV4-2
cdr3_length: 15
j_call: TRBJ2-7
d_call: -
clone_size: -
cdr3_aa: CASSQGRGLSYEQYF
cdr3_nt: TGTGCCAGCAGCCAAGGTAGGGGTCTCTCCTACGAGCAGTACTTC

v_call: TRBV25-1
cdr3_length: 15
j_call: TRBJ1-1
d_call: -
clone_size: -
cdr3_aa: CASSEVWTEGTEAFF
cdr3_nt: TGTGCCAGCAGTGAAGTCTGGACAGAGGGCACTGAAGCTTTCTTT

v_call: TRBV7-9
cdr3_length: 14
j_call: TRBJ1-1
d_call: -
clone_size: -
cdr3_aa: CASSLAPLNTEAFF
cdr3_nt: TGTGCCAGCAGTTTGGCACCGCTGAACACTGAAGCTTTCTTT

v_call: TRBV5-1
cdr3_length: 16
j_call: TRBJ2-2
d_call: -
clone_size: -
cdr3_aa: CASSLVLQELTGELFF
cdr3_nt: TGCGCCAGCAGCTTGGTTTTACAGGAGCTCACCGGGGAGCTGTTTTTT

v_call: TRBV11-1
cdr3_length: 11
j_call: TRBJ2-7
d_call: -
clone_size: -
cdr3_aa: CASSSYYEQYF
cdr3_nt: TGTGCCAGCAGCTCATACTACGAGCAGTACTTC

v_call: TRBV7-9
cdr3_length: 16
j_call: TRBJ1-1
d_call: -
clone_size: -
cdr3_aa: CASSRPQAPMNTEAFF
cdr3_nt: TGTGCCAGCAGCCGCCCCCAGGCGCCTATGAACACTGAAGCTTTCTTT

v_call: TRBV6-5
cdr3_length: 15
j_call: TRBJ2-6
d_call: -
clone_size: -
cdr3_aa: CASRDDGFGANVLTF
cdr3_nt: TGTGCCAGCAGGGATGACGGGTTTGGGGCCAACGTCCTGACTTTC

v_call: TRBV19
cdr3_length: 13
j_call: TRBJ2-4
d_call: -
clone_size: -
cdr3_aa: CASTGTTKNIQYF
cdr3_nt: TGTGCCAGTACCGGGACCACTAAAAACATTCAGTACTTC

v_call: TRBV4-3
cdr3_length: 15
j_call: TRBJ1-3
d_call: -
clone_size: -
cdr3_aa: CASSQGTGSGNTIYF
cdr3_nt: TGCGCCAGCAGCCAAGGTACAGGGAGTGGAAACACCATATATTTT

v_call: TRBV5-6
cdr3_length: 19
j_call: TRBJ2-1
d_call: -
clone_size: once
cdr3_aa: CASSPWQPKNPEPYNEQFF
cdr3_nt: TGTGCCAGCAGCCCATGGCAGCCCAAAAACCCTGAACCCTACAATGAGCAGTTCTTC

v_call: TRBV27
cdr3_length: 14
j_call: TRBJ2-3
d_call: TRBD2
clone_size: once
cdr3_aa: CASSFLASGDTQYF
cdr3_nt: TGTGCCAGCAGTTTTCTTGCTAGCGGAGATACGCAGTATTTT

v_call: TRBV4-1
cdr3_length: 15
j_call: TRBJ1-5
d_call: TRBD1
clone_size: -
cdr3_aa: CASSPDRGSNQPQHF
cdr3_nt: TGCGCCAGCAGCCCCGACAGGGGTAGCAATCAGCCCCAGCATTTT

v_call: TRBV19
cdr3_length: 19
j_call: TRBJ2-1
d_call: -
clone_size: -
cdr3_aa: CASSILASNRAWTFNEQFF
cdr3_nt: TGTGCCAGTAGTATACTGGCCAGTAATAGGGCTTGGACCTTCAATGAGCAGTTCTTC

v_call: TRBV15
cdr3_length: 15
j_call: TRBJ1-2
d_call: -
clone_size: -
cdr3_aa: CATSPTWAKNYGYTF
cdr3_nt: TGTGCCACCAGCCCGACCTGGGCCAAGAACTATGGCTACACCTTC

v_call: TRBV4-2
cdr3_length: 16
j_call: TRBJ2-7
d_call: TRBD1
clone_size: -
cdr3_aa: CASSQDSGDRLYEQYF
cdr3_nt: TGTGCCAGCAGCCAAGATTCCGGGGACAGACTCTACGAGCAGTACTTC

v_call: TRBV9
cdr3_length: 15
j_call: TRBJ2-7
d_call: -
clone_size: -
cdr3_aa: CASSVVPGSLYEQYF
cdr3_nt: TGTGCCAGCAGCGTAGTCCCCGGGAGTCTCTACGAGCAGTACTTC

v_call: TRBV30
cdr3_length: 11
j_call: TRBJ2-3
d_call: TRBD2
clone_size: -
cdr3_aa: CAWSGGDTQYF
cdr3_nt: TGTGCCTGGTCGGGAGGAGATACGCAGTATTTT

v_call: TRBV7-9
cdr3_length: 16
j_call: TRBJ2-3
d_call: TRBD1
clone_size: few
cdr3_aa: CASSFWDSDPTDTQYF
cdr3_nt: TGTGCCAGCAGCTTCTGGGACAGCGATCCCACAGATACGCAGTATTTT